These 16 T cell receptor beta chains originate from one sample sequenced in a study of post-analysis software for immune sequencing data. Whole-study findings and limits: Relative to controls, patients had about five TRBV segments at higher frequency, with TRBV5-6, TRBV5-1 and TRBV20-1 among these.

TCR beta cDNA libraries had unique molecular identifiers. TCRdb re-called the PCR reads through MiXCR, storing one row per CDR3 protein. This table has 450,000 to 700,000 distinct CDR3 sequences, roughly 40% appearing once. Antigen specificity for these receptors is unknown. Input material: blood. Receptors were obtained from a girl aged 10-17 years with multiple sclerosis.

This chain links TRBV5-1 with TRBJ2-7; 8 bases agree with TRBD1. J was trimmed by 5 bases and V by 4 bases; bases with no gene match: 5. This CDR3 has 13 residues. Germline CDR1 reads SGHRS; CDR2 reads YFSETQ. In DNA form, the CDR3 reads TGCGCCAGCAGCGGGACAGGTAATGACGAGCAGTACTTC. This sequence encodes CASSGTGNDEQYF. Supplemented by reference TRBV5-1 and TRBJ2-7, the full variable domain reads KAGVTQTPRYLIKTRGQQVTLSCSPISGHRSVSWYQQTPGQGLQFLFEYFSETQRNKGNFPGRFSGRQFSNSRSEMNVSTLELGDSALYLCASSGTGNDEQYFGPGTRLTVT.

The CDR3 protein is CSVGWSGSSSYEQYF. DNA for the CDR3: TGCAGCGTTGGTTGGAGCGGGAGTTCCTCCTACGAGCAGTACTTC. The V call is TRBV29-1, the J call TRBJ2-7; TRBD2 matches at 8 bases. The V and J ends lost 4 bases and 0 bases, in that order; junction bases with no gene match: 8. From germline, CDR1 is SQVTM and CDR2 ANQGSEA. The CDR3 extends over 15 amino acids.

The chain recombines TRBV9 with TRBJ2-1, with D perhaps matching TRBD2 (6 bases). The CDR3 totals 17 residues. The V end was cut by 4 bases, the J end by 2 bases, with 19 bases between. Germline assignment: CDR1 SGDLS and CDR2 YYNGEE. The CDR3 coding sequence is TGTGCCAGCAGCCCGGAGGGTAACGGCCAAACCTACAATGAGCAGTTCTTC. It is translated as CASSPEGNGQTYNEQFF.

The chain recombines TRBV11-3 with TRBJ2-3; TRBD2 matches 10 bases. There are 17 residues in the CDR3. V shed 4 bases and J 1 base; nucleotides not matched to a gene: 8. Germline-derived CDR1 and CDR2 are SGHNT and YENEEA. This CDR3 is CASSSRGLAGGTDTQYF. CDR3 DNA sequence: TGTGCCAGCAGCTCCCGGGGCCTAGCGGGAGGCACAGATACGCAGTATTTT.

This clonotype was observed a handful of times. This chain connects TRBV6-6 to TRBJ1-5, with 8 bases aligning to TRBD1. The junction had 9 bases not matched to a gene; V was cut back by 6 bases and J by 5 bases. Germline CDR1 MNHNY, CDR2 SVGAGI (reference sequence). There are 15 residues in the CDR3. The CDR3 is CASSPTGGSYQPQHF. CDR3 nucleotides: TGTGCCAGCAGCCCCACAGGGGGGTCTTATCAGCCCCAGCATTTT.

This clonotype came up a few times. CDR3 DNA sequence: TGCAGCGTTGAAGGGACAGGGGTTTTCGGTACGCAGTATTTT. This codes for CSVEGTGVFGTQYF. This chain connects TRBV29-1 to TRBJ2-3; 9 bases fit TRBD1. The V gene's germline CDR1 is SQVTM and CDR2 ANQGSEA. Trimming at V came to 1 base and at J to 8 bases, leaving 7 bases not matched to a gene. This CDR3 contains 14 residues.

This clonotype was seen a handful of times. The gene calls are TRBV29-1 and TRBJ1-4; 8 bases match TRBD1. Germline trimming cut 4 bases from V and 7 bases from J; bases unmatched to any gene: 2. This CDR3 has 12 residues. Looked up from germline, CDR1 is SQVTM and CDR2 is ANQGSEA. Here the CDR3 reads CSVGQGSEKLFF. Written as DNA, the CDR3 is TGCAGCGTTGGACAGGGGAGTGAAAAACTGTTTTTT.

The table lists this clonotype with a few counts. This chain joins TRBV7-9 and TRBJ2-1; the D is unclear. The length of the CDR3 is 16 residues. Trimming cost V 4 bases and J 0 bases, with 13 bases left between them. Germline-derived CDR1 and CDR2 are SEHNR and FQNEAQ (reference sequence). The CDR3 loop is CASSSEVSDSYNEQFF. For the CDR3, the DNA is TGTGCCAGCAGCTCAGAAGTGTCTGACTCCTACAATGAGCAGTTCTTC. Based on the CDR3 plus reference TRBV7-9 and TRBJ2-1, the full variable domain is DTGVSQNPRHKITKRGQNVTFRCDPISEHNRLYWYRQTLGQGPEFLTYFQNEAQLEKSRLLSDRFSAERPKGSFSTLEIQRTEQGDSAMYLCASSSEVSDSYNEQFFGPGTRLTVL.

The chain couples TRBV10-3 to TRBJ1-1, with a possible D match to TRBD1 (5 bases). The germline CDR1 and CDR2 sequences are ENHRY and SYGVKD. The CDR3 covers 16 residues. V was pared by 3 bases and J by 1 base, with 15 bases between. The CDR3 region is CAISEVGGETNTEAFF. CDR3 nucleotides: TGTGCCATCAGTGAAGTGGGGGGGGAGACGAACACTGAAGCTTTCTTT.

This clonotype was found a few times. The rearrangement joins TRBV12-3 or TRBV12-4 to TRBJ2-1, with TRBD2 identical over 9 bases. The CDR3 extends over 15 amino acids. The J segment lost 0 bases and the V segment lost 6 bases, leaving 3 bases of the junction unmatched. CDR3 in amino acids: CASRRGGSSYNEQFF. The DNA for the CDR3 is TGTGCCAGCAGGCGGGGGGGGAGCTCCTACAATGAGCAGTTCTTC.

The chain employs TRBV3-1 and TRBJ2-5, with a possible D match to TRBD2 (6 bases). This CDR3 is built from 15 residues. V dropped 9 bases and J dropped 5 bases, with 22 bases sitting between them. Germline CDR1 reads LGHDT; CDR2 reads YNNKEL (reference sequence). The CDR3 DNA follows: TGTGCCAGTACTCGGATACGGGAGAGGAGGGAGACCCAGTACTTC. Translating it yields CASTRIRERRETQYF.

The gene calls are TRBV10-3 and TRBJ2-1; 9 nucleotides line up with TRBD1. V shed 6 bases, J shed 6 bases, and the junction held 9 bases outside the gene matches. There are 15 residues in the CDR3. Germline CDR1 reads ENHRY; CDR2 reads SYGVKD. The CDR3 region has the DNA TGTGCCATCAGCCTGGGACAGGGTAGCTCCAATGAGCAGTTCTTC. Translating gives CAISLGQGSSNEQFF.

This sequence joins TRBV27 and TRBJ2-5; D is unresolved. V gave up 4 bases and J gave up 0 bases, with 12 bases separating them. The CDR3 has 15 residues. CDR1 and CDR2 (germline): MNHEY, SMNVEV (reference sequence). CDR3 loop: CASSYKWAYQETQYF. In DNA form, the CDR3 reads TGTGCCAGCAGTTATAAATGGGCCTACCAAGAGACCCAGTACTTC.

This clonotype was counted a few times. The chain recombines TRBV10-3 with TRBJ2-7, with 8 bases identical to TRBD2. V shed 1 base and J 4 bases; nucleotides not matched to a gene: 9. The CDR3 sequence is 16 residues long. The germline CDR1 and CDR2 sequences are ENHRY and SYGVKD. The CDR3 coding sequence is TGTGCCATCAGTGAGTTGGCGGGCGGGAGGTCTTACGAGCAGTACTTC. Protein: CAISELAGGRSYEQYF.

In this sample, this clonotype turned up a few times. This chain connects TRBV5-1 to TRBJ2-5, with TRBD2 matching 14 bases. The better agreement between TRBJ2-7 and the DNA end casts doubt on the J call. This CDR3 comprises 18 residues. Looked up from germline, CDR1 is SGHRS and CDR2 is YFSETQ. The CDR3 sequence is CASSLAGTSGSIWYEQYF. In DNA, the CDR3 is TGCGCCAGCAGCTTGGCGGGGACTAGCGGGAGTATTTGGTACGAGCAGTACTTC.

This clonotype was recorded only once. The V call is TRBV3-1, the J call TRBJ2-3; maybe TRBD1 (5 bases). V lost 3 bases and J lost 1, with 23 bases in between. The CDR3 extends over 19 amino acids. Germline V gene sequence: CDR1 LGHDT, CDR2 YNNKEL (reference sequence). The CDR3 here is CASSQVYGTAGRGTDTQYF. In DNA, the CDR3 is TGTGCCAGCAGCCAGGTCTACGGCACGGCCGGCAGGGGCACAGATACGCAGTATTTT.